This is a list of T cell receptor beta chains from one sample in a study of CD4 T cells in relation to SARS-CoV-2 and coronaviruses. Assay used: immunoSEQ multiplex PCR; TCRdb lists only in-frame clones, some missing. This table holds around 45,000 clones, approximately 80% found once. Their antigens are not known. Sample: naive CD4+ T cells from PBMCs, cultured in vitro. These receptors all stem from an adult with COVID-19. CDR3s include the opening cysteine and the closing phenylalanine or tryptophan. A D gene is named only where the DNA matches it firmly. Clone size is stated in some rows and not others, as once, few, many or a class when expanded.

CASSVASGQPQHF,TGTGCCAGCAGCGTAGCATCAGGCCAGCCCCAGCATTTT,-,TRBV9,13,-,TRBJ1-5
CASSAGTDNSPLHF,TGTGCCAGCAGCGCCGGGACAGACAATTCACCCCTCCACTTT,TRBD1,TRBV27,14,-,TRBJ1-6
CASSYRTSETDTQYF,TGTGCCAGCAGTTACCGGACTAGCGAGACAGATACGCAGTATTTT,TRBD2,TRBV5-4,15,-,TRBJ2-3
CASSVGTGVMGTIYF,TGTGCCAGCAGCGTAGGAACAGGGGTAATGGGCACCATATATTTT,TRBD1,TRBV9,15,-,TRBJ1-3
CASSQTGLAVDSAQYF,TGTGCCAGCAGCCAAACGGGACTAGCAGTCGATTCGGCTCAGTACTTC,TRBD2,TRBV4-2,16,once,TRBJ2-4
CATNRDASSYNSPLHF,TGTGCCACGAACAGGGACGCGAGCTCCTATAATTCACCCCTCCACTTT,-,TRBV2,16,-,TRBJ1-6
CASSETGGFQPQHF,TGTGCCAGCAGTGAGACAGGGGGCTTTCAGCCCCAGCATTTT,TRBD1,TRBV2,14,few,TRBJ1-5
CASRLQTSYGYTF,TGTGCCAGCAGACTTCAGACAAGCTATGGCTACACCTTC,-,TRBV28,13,once,TRBJ1-2
CASSFTSGRFDEQFF,TGCGCCAGCAGCTTTACTAGCGGGAGATTCGATGAGCAGTTCTTC,TRBD2,TRBV5-1,15,once,TRBJ2-1
CASSLRGRPGLDEQFF,TGCGCCAGCAGCTTACGGGGCCGACCCGGGCTGGATGAGCAGTTCTTC,-,TRBV5-1,16,few,TRBJ2-1
CAWSGGEGETQYF,TGTGCCTGGAGCGGGGGCGAGGGAGAGACCCAGTACTTC,-,TRBV30,13,-,TRBJ2-5